This entry features one T cell receptor (beta chain) sequence. Trimming removed 4 bases from V and 6 bases from J, with 13 bases in between. This CDR3 region has 14 residues. Germline values: CDR1 SGHTA, CDR2 FQGNSA. The protocol was immunoSEQ multiplex PCR, while the TCRdb copy is restricted to in-frame clones and leaves out a portion. The sample records over 100,000 clones, about 91% being singletons. This sample was taken from a study of siplizumab effects on memory and regulatory T cells. The receptor's source is a human donor in good health. V is TRBV7-2 and J is TRBJ1-5; D uncertain. Material: Tregs sorted from blood. CDR3 protein: CASSSRIVGQPQHF. As DNA, the CDR3 is TGTGCCAGCAGCTCCCGGATCGTGGGTCAGCCCCAGCATTTT.